This paragraph reports one TCR beta chain. Its specificity is unknown. The sample originates from a study of shared clonotypes between healthy human individuals. Study in general: Contributing individuals were two females and a few males aged 18 to 49. Study-level results: Generally, naive subsets (rather than memory subsets) showed larger estimated richness.

Original handling: Filtering was not the same, since immunoSEQ gave junction-only sequences without quality scores. The method was immunoSEQ multiplex PCR; TCRdb's version includes in-frame clones alone and lacks a portion of them. The DNA was the basis for D and trimming; V, J and clone size are from that table. Found here are about 700,000 clones, about 90% of them singletons; the top ten hold 24%. CD45RO negativity and positive selection for CCR7 defined naive CD8 cells, a population that excluded terminally differentiated effector memory CD45RA+ cells. The donors, healthy adults who were HIV-negative, had experienced no recent acute infections or vaccinations. The CDR3 spans 17 residues. V gave up 5 bases and J gave up 0 bases, with 20 bases separating them. Germline-derived CDR1 and CDR2 are MNHEY and SMNVEV (reference sequence).

The chain joins TRBV27 to TRBJ2-7; D is unresolved. The sequenced material came from naive CD8+ T cells sorted from blood. This receptor was identified in a man aged 25-40 years in good health. The CDR3 loop is CASSPLIPPQRSYEQYF. The CDR3 nucleotides read TGTGCCAGCAGTCCCTTAATCCCTCCCCAGCGCTCCTACGAGCAGTACTTC.